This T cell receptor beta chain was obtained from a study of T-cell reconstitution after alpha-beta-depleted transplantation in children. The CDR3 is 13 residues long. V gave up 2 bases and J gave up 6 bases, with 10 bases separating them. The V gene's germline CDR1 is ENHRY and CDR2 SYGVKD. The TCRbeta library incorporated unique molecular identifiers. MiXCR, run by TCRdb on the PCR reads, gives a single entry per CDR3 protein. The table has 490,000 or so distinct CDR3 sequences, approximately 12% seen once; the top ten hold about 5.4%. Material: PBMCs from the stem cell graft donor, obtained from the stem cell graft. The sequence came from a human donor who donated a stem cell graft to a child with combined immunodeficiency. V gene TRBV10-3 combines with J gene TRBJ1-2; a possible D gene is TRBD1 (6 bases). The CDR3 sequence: CAISENRVDGYTF. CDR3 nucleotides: TGTGCCATCAGTGAGAACAGGGTGGATGGCTACACCTTC.